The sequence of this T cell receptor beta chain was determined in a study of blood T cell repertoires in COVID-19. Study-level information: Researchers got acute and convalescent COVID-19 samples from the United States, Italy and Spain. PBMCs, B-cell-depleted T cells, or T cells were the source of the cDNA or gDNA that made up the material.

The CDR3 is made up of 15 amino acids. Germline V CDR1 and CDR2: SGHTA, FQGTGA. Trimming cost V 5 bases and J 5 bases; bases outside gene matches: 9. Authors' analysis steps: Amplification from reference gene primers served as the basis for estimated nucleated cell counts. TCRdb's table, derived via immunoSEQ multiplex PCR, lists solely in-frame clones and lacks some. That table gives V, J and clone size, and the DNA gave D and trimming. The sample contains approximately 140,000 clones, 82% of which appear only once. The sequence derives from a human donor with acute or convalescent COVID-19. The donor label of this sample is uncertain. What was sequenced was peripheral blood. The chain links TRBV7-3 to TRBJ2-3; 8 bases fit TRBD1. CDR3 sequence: CASSHGQGGVDTQYF. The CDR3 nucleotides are TGTGCCAGCAGCCACGGACAGGGTGGAGTAGATACGCAGTATTTT.